This T cell receptor (beta chain) is from a study of cytomegalovirus exposure and HLA in healthy donors listed by TCRdb under 2017. Concerning the study at large: An earlier analysis of more than 550 of the donors reported 250 to 300 Gb of sequence data and some 110 million unique TCR beta sequences obtained from around 180 million T cells. Besides the first cohort of hundreds of subjects, a separate validation cohort made up of 120 different subjects was used. Among the approximately 420 genotyped donors, around 81% belonged to the genetic ancestry cluster associated with self-reported Caucasian donors. To predict cytomegalovirus infection status, the study brought together high-throughput TCR immunosequencing, statistical association of individual TCRs with disease status, and machine learning. The T cell repertoires of 550 to 850 subjects were profiled by immunosequencing and related to cytomegalovirus serostatus. In the later analysis, no new phenotypic data were used to find candidate immune exposures; instead, reliance was placed on TCR beta sequences and their occurrence across donors. Every repertoire in the discovery cohort had been generated on one and the same sequencing platform. An early release that covered roughly 600 HLA-typed donors contained about 290 gigabases of sequencing data and 80 million or so unique TCR sequences. Typing coverage differed by locus: A, B, C, DRB1 and DQB1 were typed in roughly 629-640 donors, DQA1 in around 500, DPA1 in 606, and DPB1 in 450 to 480. A later genetic analysis used genome-wide SNP genotypes for about 65% of the roughly 700 donors, treating that subset as a discovery cohort. A later analysis re-analyzed previously published TCR beta repertoires from 666 donors and added high-resolution HLA genotyping to study TCR occurrence patterns. Roughly 5 DR-DQ haplotypes were handled as single units for association and clustering, since linkage in the cohort was strong. Among 300 to 450 genotyped donors of the cohort, an average of around 240,000 unique TCR beta nucleotide sequences were sequenced per donor, 15% to 20% of them non-productive. Both class I and class II loci were covered by HLA typing, at four-digit resolution. The study was designed to test whether signatures of past pathogen exposure could be identified by cataloging public T cell receptors. Donor age, sex, ethnicity and CMV serostatus were compiled together with the repertoire data. An earlier analysis of fewer than 750 of the donors used high-throughput TCR beta sequencing to judge whether each TCR beta V gene segment behaved as functional or pseudogenic.

Of note for this clone: Its antigen has not been determined. Per-base qualities were not stored, and no clone one base away is much larger.

The cohort was made up of around 720 healthy bone marrow donors. At the time of sampling, every cohort member was nominally healthy, though immune exposures that went unrecorded were likely present. The donor was CMV seronegative and belonged to the group of around 350 seronegative cohort members. A peripheral blood sample was collected from each donor, and TCR beta sequencing was performed on peripheral blood mononuclear cells. Genomic DNA extraction from the blood cell samples was performed with the Qiagen DNeasy Blood Extraction Kit. From the germline V gene, CDR1 is SGHRS and CDR2 is YFSETQ. The junction shows trimming of 5 bases on V and 3 bases on J, and the gene matches do not reach 7 bases of it. The CDR3 numbers 15 residues from cysteine through phenylalanine. Left in the record is the CDR3 DNA by itself, 45 bases read in frame from the first base. The paper as a whole reports these results and caveats: A later analysis reported that several top co-occurrence clusters appeared linked to parvovirus B19, influenza, CMV and Epstein-Barr virus. A few of the identified cytomegalovirus-associated TCR beta chains were confirmed in vitro to be specific for cytomegalovirus antigens. This cohort had only TCR beta chains sequenced, and the lack of alpha or paired-chain data limited which features could be detected. In a later analysis, some 17,000 TCR beta sequences were associated with specific HLA alleles at a false discovery rate of 0.05. Most CMV-associated TCR beta chains appeared to be HLA-restricted in a later analysis, and the HLA associations seemed to be driven largely by CMV exposure. According to a later genetic analysis, donors in an Asian-associated ancestry cluster had fewer N-insertions in productive TCRs than the approximately 670-donor mean. It was suggested by the authors that the approach could potentially be generalized to other disease states and immunological phenotypes. In a later analysis, TCR association rates were found to vary across HLA loci, with the most associated TCRs seen for DRB1 alleles and the fewest for HLA-C alleles. Because HLA typing was missing for some donors at each locus, association tests included only the typed subset. The 87-base-pair reads could not distinguish some IMGT-functional V segments, including TRBV6-2 and TRBV6-3, so those segments were excluded. A later analysis found that HLA-associated TCR beta chains were more clonally expanded and had lower generation probabilities than equally common non-associated chains. Linkage disequilibrium might explain the correlated functional status among segregating V segments, but an unknown experimental factor could not be excluded. The classifier was reported to diagnose cytomegalovirus status with high specificity and sensitivity in both the original and validation cohorts. In the study, around 150 TCR beta chains were listed as associated with cytomegalovirus. A cluster of highly shared sequence variants was judged likely to be a technical artifact of the sequencing pipeline. A further reported finding was that TCR beta sequences accurately predicted the HLA-A and HLA-B alleles for most subjects in the first cohort. When HLA alleles, especially DR and DQ, strongly co-occurred, TCR associations were difficult to assign to individual alleles. For the cohort, immune exposure information was limited to CMV serostatus. The earlier analysis of 587 of the donors excluded fewer than 20 rarely observed V segments, including chromosome 9 orphons, because counts were too low. An association between a missense DCLRE1C variant and V-gene and J-gene trimming of TCR beta chains was found in a later genetic analysis and replicated in an independent cohort. In an earlier analysis of approximately 590 of the donors, most TCR beta V segments appeared in productive rearrangements about 87% or about 30% of the time, broadly matching IMGT annotations. Sequencing depth was assumed to be roughly uniform across donors in the presence/absence analyses, though that assumption may not hold. While some public TCRs were present in many individuals, most TCR sequences turned up only very rarely across donors.

Receptors were amplified or captured by the immunoSEQ multiplex PCR assay. For the multiplex PCR, a mixture combining 60 forward primers for TCR Vbeta segments and 13 reverse primers for TCR Jbeta segments was used. A multiplex PCR assay on genomic DNA amplified the CDR3 region of rearranged TCR beta genes. The Illumina HiSeq System was used to sequence the amplified TCR beta libraries as 87-base-pair reads. As for the original processing: Across the roughly 600 repertoires, a later analysis counted 78 million or so unique TCR beta chains, around 11 million of which were shared by at least two donors. To remove PCR and sequencing errors, raw reads were error-corrected and collapsed into unique sequences using a nearest-neighbor algorithm that merged closely related sequences. V, D and J gene segments were assigned by aligning CDR3 sequences to IMGT reference sequences. For a sequence to be retained, at least a six-nucleotide match to both a V gene segment and a J gene segment was required. Rearrangements were classified as productive when the CDR3 lacked stop codons and remained in frame with V and J, and all other rearrangements were classified as non-productive. CDR3 was defined according to IMGT convention as the region running from the second conserved V-encoded cysteine to the conserved J-encoded phenylalanine. The earlier analysis of 587 of the donors excluded sequences that lacked an unambiguous match to a single V gene segment. An earlier analysis of over 450 of the donors classified V segments as functional when productive rearrangements were above 56.7% and as segregating when the standard deviation between donors was above 5%. A statistical classification framework was built to diagnose cytomegalovirus status from the catalog of TCR beta chain sequences. V and J gene assignment, in a later analysis, came from comparing TCR nucleotide sequences with IMGT/GENE-DB human TR gene sequences. The TCRdist pipeline was used in a later analysis to assign CDR3 sequences and most-parsimonious VDJ recombination scenarios. In a later analysis, each TCR beta chain was defined by its CDR3 amino acid sequence together with its V-gene family, and reads without a unique V-gene family were excluded. A later analysis removed several hundred highly shared, low-generation-probability nucleotide sequences to deal with suspected cross-contamination and a sequencing artifact. In a later analysis, a clonal expansion index was calculated for each public chain from normalized within-repertoire ranks of inferred template counts. In a later analysis, generation probabilities were computed with a VDJ recombination model fitted to out-of-frame rearrangements, and the resulting probabilities were checked against IGoR. A later analysis scored TCR-TCR, TCR-HLA and TCR-CMV co-occurrence with hypergeometric tests, applying a repertoire-size bias correction to TCR pairs. In a later analysis, false discovery rates were estimated by permuting HLA or CMV assignments 20 times. In a later analysis, co-occurring TCRs were grouped using DBSCAN, with TCRdist sequence similarity added in when clustering inside HLA-allele-positive subsets. Repertoires with fewer than 30,000 or more than 120,000 public chains, plus five repertoires with anomalous nucleotide sharing, were excluded from co-occurrence clustering. TCRdb mirrors the immuneACCESS table, restricted to in-frame sequences. Some clones are absent from its copies; in checked studies, under half trace to an unresolved V gene, and the reason for the others is unknown. Clonal size and the V and J genes are those of that table, whereas D and trimming came from the DNA. Recorded for this sample are around 130,000 clones; about three quarters of them occurred a single time. The top ten hold 1.8% of the sample.

This TCR derives from a man aged 40-50 years in good health and CMV-seronegative. Here the chain combines TRBV5-1 and TRBJ2-7, with 11 junctional bases fitting TRBD2. The sequencing sample was made of PBMCs. This receptor has the CDR3 CASRPGTSGFYEQYF. The nucleotides read TGCGCCAGCAGACCCGGGACTAGCGGATTCTACGAGCAGTACTTC.